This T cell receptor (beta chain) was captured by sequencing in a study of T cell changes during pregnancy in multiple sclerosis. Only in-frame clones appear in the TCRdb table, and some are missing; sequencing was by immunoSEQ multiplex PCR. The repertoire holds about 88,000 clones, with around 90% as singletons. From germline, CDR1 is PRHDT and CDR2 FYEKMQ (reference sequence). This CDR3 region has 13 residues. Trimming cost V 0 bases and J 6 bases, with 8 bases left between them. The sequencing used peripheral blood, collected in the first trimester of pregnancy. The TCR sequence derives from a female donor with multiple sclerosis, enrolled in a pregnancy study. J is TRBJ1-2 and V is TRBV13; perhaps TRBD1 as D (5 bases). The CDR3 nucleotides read TGTGCCAGCAGCTTAGGGGTAGGGGATGGCTACACCTTC. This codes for CASSLGVGDGYTF.